This T cell receptor beta chain was recovered during a study of T cell responses to AZD1222 COVID-19 vaccine. The study, taken as a whole, reports: The sample set comprised mostly white British donors with more females, and clonal diversity was possibly underestimated.

As concerns this clone: Its antigen remains unidentified.

The data were produced by immunoSEQ multiplex PCR, yet TCRdb's version contains in-frame clones alone and is incomplete. The table has around 140,000 clones, over 85% seen once. Per the germline V gene, CDR1 is SGDLS and CDR2 is YYNGEE. The V end lost 2 bases, the J end lost 1 base, and 11 bases lay between the germline ends. The CDR3 consists of 15 residues. Sequencing was performed on peripheral blood, taken on day 0 of MenACWY control vaccination. The J gene is TRBJ2-3, the V gene TRBV9; D is perhaps TRBD2 (5 bases). This sequence originates from an adult in good health. Here the CDR3 DNA reads TGTGCCAGCAGCGTTCTGGCGGAGGGCACAGATACGCAGTATTTT. Protein product: CASSVLAEGTDTQYF.